The rows below give T cell receptor beta chains drawn from one sample of a study of blood T cell repertoires in COVID-19. Clones were read by immunoSEQ multiplex PCR, and TCRdb kept only the in-frame ones, dropping some. The data show about 350,000 clones, with around 87% seen just once and around 6% held by the top ten. The specimen sequenced was peripheral blood. All receptors come from a woman aged 45-59 years with COVID-19, enrolled during active disease. Each CDR3 is given with its conserved first and last residue. The D gene is left open where the match is weak. Not every row has a clone size; where given, it reads once, few, many or a size class.

D gene	V gene	J gene	clone size	CDR3 protein	CDR3 DNA
NA	TRBV2	TRBJ2-7	NA	CASNPTASLHEQYF	TGTGCCAGCAACCCGACAGCTAGTCTCCACGAGCAGTACTTC
NA	TRBV7-9	TRBJ2-1	NA	CASSLDLGLGNEQFF	TGTGCCAGCAGCTTAGATTTGGGCCTGGGTAATGAGCAGTTCTTC
TRBD2	TRBV7-3	TRBJ2-7	few	CASSQGTSGSEQYF	TGTGCCAGCAGCCAGGGGACTAGCGGGAGCGAGCAGTACTTC
TRBD2	TRBV6-2/TRBV6-3	TRBJ2-7	NA	CASSSTSGTYEQYF	TGTGCCAGCAGTTCGACTAGCGGAACCTACGAGCAGTACTTC
NA	TRBV15	TRBJ2-7	NA	CATSGGQVSSYEQYF	TGTGCCACCAGCGGCGGCCAAGTCTCCTCCTACGAGCAGTACTTC
NA	TRBV6-5	TRBJ2-6	NA	CASSRDSGANVLTF	TGTGCCAGCAGTCGCGACTCTGGGGCCAACGTCCTGACTTTC
NA	TRBV19	TRBJ2-5	NA	CASSIPAGETQYF	TGTGCCAGTAGTATTCCGGCGGGAGAGACCCAGTACTTC
NA	TRBV30	TRBJ2-1	NA	CAWTGLYNEQFF	TGTGCCTGGACGGGACTCTACAATGAGCAGTTCTTC
TRBD2	TRBV7-2	TRBJ2-7	NA	CASSTGLADLASRYF	TGTGCCAGCAGCACGGGACTAGCGGACCTAGCCTCTCGGTACTTC
NA	TRBV5-6	TRBJ2-1	once	CASSLRLAWRVSYNEQFF	TGTGCCAGCAGCTTAAGATTAGCGTGGAGGGTGTCCTACAATGAGCAGTTCTTC
TRBD2	TRBV27	TRBJ2-1	NA	CASSPTSGLQLEQFF	TGTGCCAGCAGTCCTACTAGCGGGCTCCAGTTAGAGCAGTTCTTC